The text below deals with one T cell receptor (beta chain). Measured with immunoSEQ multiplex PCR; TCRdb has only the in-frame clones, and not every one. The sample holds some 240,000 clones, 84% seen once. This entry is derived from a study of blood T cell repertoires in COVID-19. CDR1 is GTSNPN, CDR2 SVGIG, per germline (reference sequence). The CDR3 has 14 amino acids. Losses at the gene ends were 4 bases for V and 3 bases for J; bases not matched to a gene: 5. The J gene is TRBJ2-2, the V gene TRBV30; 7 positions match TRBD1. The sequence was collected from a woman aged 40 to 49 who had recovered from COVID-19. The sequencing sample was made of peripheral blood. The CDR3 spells CAWNRGLHTGELFF. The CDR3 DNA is TGTGCCTGGAACAGGGGTCTGCACACCGGGGAGCTGTTTTTT.